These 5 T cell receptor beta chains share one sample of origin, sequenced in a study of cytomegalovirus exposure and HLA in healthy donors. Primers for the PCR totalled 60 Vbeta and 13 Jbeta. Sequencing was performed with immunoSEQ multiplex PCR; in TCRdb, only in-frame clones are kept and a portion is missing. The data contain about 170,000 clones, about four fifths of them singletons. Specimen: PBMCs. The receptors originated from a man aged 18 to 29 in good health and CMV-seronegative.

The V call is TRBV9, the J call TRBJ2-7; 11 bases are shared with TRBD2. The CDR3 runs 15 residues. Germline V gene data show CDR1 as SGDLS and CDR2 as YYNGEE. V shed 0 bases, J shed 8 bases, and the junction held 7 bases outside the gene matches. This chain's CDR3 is CASSVDGSGGAKQYF. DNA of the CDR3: TGTGCCAGCAGCGTAGATGGTAGCGGGGGGGCCAAGCAGTACTTC.

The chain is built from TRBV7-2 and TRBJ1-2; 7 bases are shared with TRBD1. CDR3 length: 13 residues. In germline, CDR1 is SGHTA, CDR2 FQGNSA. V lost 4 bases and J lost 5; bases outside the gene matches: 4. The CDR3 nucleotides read TGTGCCAGCAGCTCGGGACAGCTATATGGCTACACCTTC. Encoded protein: CASSSGQLYGYTF.

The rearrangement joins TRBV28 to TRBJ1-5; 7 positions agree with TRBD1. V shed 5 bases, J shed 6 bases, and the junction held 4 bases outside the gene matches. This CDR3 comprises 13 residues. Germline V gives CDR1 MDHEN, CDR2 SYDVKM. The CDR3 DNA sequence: TGTGCCAGCAGTGCCGACAGGGTTCAGCCCCAGCATTTT. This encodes CASSADRVQPQHF.

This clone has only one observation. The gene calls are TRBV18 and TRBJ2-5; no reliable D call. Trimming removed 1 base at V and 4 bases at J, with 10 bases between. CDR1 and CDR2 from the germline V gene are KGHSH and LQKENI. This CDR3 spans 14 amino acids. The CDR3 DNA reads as TGTGCCAGCTCACCACAAGCCCCCCGAGAGACCCAGTACTTC. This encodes CASSPQAPRETQYF. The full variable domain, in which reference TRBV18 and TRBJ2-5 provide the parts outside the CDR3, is NAGVMQNPRHLVRRRGQEARLRCSPMKGHSHVYWYRQLPEEGLKFMVYLQKENIIDESGMPKERFSAEFPKEGPSILRIQQVVRGDSAAYFCASSPQAPRETQYFGPGTRLLVL.

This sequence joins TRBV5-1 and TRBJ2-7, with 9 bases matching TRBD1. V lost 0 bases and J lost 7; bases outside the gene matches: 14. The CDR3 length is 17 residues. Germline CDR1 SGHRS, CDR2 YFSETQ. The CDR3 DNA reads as TGCGCCAGCAGCTTGGCCGCGTTGGGACAGGGTCCACGGGAGCAGTACTTC. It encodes CASSLAALGQGPREQYF.